This T cell receptor beta chain was documented in a study of blood T cell repertoires in COVID-19. The overall study: COVID-19 samples from acute and convalescent phases originated in the United States, Italy and Spain. Sources were T cells, B-cell-depleted T cells, or PBMCs; the material itself was cDNA or gDNA.

Germline lookup yields CDR1 MGHDK and CDR2 SYGVNS. V was pared by 4 bases and J by 8 bases, with 11 bases between. This CDR3 comprises 12 residues. As originally analysed: Estimated nucleated cell counts came from reference gene primer amplification. The assay was immunoSEQ multiplex PCR, and TCRdb's table has in-frame clones only and misses some. V and J calls plus clone size are reproduced from that table; the DNA served to infer D and trimming. This sample has a few hundred thousand clones, with about 80% found just once. The clonotype originates from a man aged 25 to 40 who had recovered from COVID-19. Material for sequencing was peripheral blood. This sequence joins TRBV25-1 and TRBJ1-1, with D unresolved. As DNA, the CDR3 is TGTGCCAGCAGTGTGTCCGGACTCGAAGCTTTCTTT. Translated, it gives CASSVSGLEAFF.